This T cell receptor beta chain is drawn from a study of cytomegalovirus exposure and HLA in healthy donors. Amplification used 60 Vbeta primers and 13 Jbeta primers. This table comes from immunoSEQ multiplex PCR, and its TCRdb copy is limited to in-frame clones, with some not included. This sample has tens of thousands of clones, with about 66% found just once. Study results and limitations: In a later analysis, TCR association rates varied by HLA locus: DRB1 most, HLA-C fewest. Later examination showed HLA-associated TCR beta chains had greater clonal expansion than equally common others.

Concerning this clone itself: The target antigen is unknown.

There are 15 residues in the CDR3. V lost 4 bases, J lost 1 base, and 13 bases lay in between. Germline V gives CDR1 SEHNR, CDR2 FQNEAQ (reference sequence). The J gene is TRBJ1-1, the V gene TRBV7-9; D is perhaps TRBD1 (5 bases). The sequencing sample was made of PBMCs. The clonotype originates from a woman between 45 and 60 years old in good health and CMV-seropositive. CDR3 residues: CASSSPGGENTEAFF. The CDR3, as DNA: TGTGCCAGCAGCTCACCGGGGGGGGAGAACACTGAAGCTTTCTTT.